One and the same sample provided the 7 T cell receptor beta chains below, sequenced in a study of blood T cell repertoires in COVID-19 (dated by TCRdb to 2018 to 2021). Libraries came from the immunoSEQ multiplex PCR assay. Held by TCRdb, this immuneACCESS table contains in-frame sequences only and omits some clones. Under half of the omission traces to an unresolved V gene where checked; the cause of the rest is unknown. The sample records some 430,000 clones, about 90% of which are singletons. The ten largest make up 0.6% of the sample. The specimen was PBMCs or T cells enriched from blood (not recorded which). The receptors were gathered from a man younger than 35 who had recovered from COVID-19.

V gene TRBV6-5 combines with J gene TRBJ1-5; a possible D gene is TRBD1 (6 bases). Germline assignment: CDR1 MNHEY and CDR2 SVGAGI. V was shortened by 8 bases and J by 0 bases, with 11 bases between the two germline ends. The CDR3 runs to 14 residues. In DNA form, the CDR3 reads TGTGCCAGCCGGACAGCAAATAGCAATCAGCCCCAGCATTTT. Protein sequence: CASRTANSNQPQHF.

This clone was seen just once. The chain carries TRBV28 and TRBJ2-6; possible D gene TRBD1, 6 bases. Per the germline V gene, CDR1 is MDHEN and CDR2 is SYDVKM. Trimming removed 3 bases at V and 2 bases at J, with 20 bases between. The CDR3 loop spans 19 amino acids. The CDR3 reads CASSLRRSHRDTGANVLTF. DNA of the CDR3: TGTGCCAGCAGTTTGCGGCGAAGCCACAGGGATACTGGGGCCAACGTCCTGACTTTC.

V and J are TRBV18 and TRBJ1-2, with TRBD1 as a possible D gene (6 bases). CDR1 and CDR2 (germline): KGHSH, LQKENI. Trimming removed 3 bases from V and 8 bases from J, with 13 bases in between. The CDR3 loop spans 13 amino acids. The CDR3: CASSPGTGLGYTF. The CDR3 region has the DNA TGTGCCAGCTCACCCGGAACAGGGTTGGGCTACACCTTC.

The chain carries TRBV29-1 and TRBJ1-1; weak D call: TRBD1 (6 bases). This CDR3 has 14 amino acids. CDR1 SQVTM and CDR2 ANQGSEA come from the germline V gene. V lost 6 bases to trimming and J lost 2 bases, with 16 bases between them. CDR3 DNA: TGCAGCGTGGCCCTGGGGACATCAAACACTGAAGCTTTCTTT. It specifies CSVALGTSNTEAFF.

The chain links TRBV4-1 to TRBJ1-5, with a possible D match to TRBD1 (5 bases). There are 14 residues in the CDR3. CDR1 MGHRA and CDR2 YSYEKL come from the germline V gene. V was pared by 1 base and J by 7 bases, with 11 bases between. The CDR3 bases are TGCGCCAGCAGCCAAGGGGGCCCCGGACAGCCCCAGCATTTT. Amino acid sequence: CASSQGGPGQPQHF.

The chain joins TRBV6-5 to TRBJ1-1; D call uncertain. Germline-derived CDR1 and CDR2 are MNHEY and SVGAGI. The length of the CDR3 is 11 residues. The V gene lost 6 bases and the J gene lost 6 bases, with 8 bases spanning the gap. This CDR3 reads CASRTQAEAFF. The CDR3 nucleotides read TGTGCCAGCAGAACCCAGGCTGAAGCTTTCTTT.

CDR3 loop: CASSFTPGTEAFF. For the CDR3, the DNA is TGTGCCAGCAGCTTCACCCCCGGGACAGAAGCTTTCTTT. The chain couples TRBV11-3 to TRBJ1-1; tentative D call: TRBD1 (6 bases). V shed 3 bases and J shed 8 bases, with 13 bases lying between them. The germline gives CDR1 SGHNT, CDR2 YENEEA. The CDR3 runs to 13 residues.